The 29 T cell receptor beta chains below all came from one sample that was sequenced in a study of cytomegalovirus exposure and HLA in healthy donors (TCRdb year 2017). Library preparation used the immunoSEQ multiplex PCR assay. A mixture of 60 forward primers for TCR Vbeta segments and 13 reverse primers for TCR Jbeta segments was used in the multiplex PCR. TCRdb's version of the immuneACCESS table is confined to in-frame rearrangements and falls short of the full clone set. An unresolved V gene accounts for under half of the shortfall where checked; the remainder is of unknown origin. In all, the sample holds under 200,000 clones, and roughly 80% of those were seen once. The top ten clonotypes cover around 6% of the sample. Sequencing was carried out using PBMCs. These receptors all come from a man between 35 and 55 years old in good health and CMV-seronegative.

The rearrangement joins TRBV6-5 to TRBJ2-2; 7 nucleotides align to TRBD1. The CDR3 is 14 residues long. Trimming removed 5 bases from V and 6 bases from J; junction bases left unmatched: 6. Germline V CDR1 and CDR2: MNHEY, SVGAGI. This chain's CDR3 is CASSARGKAGELFF. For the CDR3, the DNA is TGTGCCAGCAGTGCCAGGGGGAAGGCCGGGGAGCTGTTTTTT.

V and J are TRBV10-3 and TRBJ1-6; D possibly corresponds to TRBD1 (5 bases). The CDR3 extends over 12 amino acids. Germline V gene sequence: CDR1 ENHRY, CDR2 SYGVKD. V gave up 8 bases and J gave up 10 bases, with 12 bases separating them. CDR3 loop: CAIRAQGSPLHF. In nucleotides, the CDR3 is TGTGCCATCCGAGCCCAGGGATCACCCCTCCACTTT.

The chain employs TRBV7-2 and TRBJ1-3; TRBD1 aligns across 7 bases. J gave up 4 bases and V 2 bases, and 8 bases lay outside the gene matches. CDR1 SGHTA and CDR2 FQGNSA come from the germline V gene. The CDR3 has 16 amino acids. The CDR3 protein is CASSLMTGSNGNTIYF. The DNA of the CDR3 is TGTGCCAGCAGCTTAATGACAGGGTCTAACGGAAACACCATATATTTT.

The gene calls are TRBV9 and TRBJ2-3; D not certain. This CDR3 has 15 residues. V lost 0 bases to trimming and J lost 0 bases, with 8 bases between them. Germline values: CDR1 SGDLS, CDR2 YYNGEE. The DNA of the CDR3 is TGTGCCAGCAGCGTAGCGGGTTCTAGCACAGATACGCAGTATTTT. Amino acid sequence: CASSVAGSSTDTQYF.

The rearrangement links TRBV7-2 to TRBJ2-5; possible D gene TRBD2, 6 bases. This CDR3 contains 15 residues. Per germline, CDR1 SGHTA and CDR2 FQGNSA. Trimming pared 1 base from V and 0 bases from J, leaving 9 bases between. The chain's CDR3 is CASSLVEGYQETQYF. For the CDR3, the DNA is TGTGCCAGCAGCTTAGTGGAGGGCTACCAAGAGACCCAGTACTTC.

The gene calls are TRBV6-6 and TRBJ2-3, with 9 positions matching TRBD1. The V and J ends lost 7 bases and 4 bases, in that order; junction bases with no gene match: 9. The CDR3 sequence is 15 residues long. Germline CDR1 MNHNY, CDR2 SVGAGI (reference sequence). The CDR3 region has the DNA TGTGCCAGCATTCGCTCGGGACAGGGCTCAGATACGCAGTATTTT. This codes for CASIRSGQGSDTQYF.

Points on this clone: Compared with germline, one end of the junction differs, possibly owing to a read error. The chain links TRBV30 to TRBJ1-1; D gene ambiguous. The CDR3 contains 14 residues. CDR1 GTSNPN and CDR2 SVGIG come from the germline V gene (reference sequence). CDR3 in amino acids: CAWSVGLRNTEAFF. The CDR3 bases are TGCGCCTGGAGTGTGGGCCTAAGGAACACTGAAGCTTTCTTT.

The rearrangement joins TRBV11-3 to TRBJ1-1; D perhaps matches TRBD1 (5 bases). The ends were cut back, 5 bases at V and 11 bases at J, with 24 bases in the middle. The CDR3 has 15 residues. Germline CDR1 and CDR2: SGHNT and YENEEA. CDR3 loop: CASSTSGFTGFGAFF. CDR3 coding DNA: TGTGCCAGCAGCACCTCAGGGTTTACAGGCTTTGGGGCTTTCTTT.

DNA for the CDR3: TGTGCCAGCAGTGAAGGGGACAGGGTCGCGCGGACCCAGTACTTC. Protein product: CASSEGDRVARTQYF. V is TRBV6-1 and J is TRBJ2-5; 9 nucleotides align to TRBD1. Germline V gene lookup returns CDR1 MNHNS and CDR2 SASEGT. This CDR3 is built from 15 residues. V shed 1 base, J shed 7 bases, and the junction held 7 bases outside the gene matches.

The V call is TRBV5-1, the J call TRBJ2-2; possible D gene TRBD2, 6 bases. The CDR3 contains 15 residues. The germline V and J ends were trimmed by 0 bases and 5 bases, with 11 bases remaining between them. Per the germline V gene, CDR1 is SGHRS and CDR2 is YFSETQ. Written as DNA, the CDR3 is TGCGCCAGCAGCTTGGCCGCGGACTATACCGGGGAGCTGTTTTTT. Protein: CASSLAADYTGELFF.

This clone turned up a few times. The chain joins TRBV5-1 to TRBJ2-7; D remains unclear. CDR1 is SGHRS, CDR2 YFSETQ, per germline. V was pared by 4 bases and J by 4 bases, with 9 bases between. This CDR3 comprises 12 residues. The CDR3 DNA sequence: TGCGCCAGCAGCCCTGACATTTACGAGCAGTACTTC. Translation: CASSPDIYEQYF. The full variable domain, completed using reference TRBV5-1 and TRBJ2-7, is KAGVTQTPRYLIKTRGQQVTLSCSPISGHRSVSWYQQTPGQGLQFLFEYFSETQRNKGNFPGRFSGRQFSNSRSEMNVSTLELGDSALYLCASSPDIYEQYFGPGTRLTVT.

The CDR3 protein is CASSLQTSAGELFF. The CDR3 DNA reads TGTGCCAGCAGCTTACAGACTAGTGCCGGGGAGCTGTTTTTT. J is TRBJ2-2 and V is TRBV7-3, with D perhaps TRBD2 (6 bases). CDR3 length: 14 amino acids. V was shortened by 2 bases and J by 6 bases, with 10 bases between the two germline ends. Germline CDR1 reads SGHTA; CDR2 reads FQGTGA.

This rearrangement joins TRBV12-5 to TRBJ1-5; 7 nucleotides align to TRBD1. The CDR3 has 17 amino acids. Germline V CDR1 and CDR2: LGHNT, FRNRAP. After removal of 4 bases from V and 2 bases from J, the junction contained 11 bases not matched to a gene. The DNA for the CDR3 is TGTGCTAGTGGTTCCACAAACAGGGGAGAAGGCAATCAGCCCCAGCATTTT. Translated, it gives CASGSTNRGEGNQPQHF. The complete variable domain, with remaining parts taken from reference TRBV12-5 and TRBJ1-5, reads DARVTQTPRHKVTEMGQEVTMRCQPILGHNTVFWYRQTMMQGLELLAYFRNRAPLDDSGMPKDRFSAEMPDATLATLKIQPSEPRDSAVYFCASGSTNRGEGNQPQHFGDGTRLSIL.

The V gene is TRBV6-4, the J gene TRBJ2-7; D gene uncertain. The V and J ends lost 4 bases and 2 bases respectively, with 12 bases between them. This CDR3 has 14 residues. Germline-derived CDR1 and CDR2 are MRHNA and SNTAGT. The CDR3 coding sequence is TGTGCCAGCAGTGGCCCGAATGAGCCCTACGAGCAGTACTTC. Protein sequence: CASSGPNEPYEQYF.

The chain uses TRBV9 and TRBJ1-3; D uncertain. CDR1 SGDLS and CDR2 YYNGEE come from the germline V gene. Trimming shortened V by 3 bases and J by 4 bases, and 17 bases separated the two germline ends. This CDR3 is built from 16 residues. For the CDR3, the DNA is TGTGCCAGCAGCGACGAGAGTAGCCGCTCAGGAAACACCATATATTTT. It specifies CASSDESSRSGNTIYF.

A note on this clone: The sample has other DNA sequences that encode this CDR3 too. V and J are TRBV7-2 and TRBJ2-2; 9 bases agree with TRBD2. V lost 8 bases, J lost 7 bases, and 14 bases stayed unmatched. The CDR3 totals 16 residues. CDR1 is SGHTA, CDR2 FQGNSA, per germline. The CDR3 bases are TGTGCCAGCCTACTTGCCGCGGGGGGGCGGGTCGGGGAGCTGTTTTTT. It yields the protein CASLLAAGGRVGELFF.

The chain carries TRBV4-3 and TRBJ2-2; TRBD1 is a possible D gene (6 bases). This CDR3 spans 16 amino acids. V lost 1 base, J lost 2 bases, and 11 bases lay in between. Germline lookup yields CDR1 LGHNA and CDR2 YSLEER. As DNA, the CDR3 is TGCGCCAGCAGCCAAGGGGTAGGGGGAAACACCGGGGAGCTGTTTTTT. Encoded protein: CASSQGVGGNTGELFF.

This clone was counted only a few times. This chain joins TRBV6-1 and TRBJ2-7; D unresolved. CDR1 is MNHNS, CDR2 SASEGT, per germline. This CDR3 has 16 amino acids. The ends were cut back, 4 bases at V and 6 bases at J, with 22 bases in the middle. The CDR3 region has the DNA TGTGCCAGCAGTGCCCAGAAGTGGGCCCCTGGTCGCGAGCAGTACTTC. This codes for CASSAQKWAPGREQYF.

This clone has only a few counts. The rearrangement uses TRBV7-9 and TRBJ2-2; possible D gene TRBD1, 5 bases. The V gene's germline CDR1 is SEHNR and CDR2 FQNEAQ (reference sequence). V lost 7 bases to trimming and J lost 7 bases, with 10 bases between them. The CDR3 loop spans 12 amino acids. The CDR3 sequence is CASIVDSGELFF. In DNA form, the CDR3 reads TGTGCCAGCATCGTAGACAGCGGGGAGCTGTTTTTT.

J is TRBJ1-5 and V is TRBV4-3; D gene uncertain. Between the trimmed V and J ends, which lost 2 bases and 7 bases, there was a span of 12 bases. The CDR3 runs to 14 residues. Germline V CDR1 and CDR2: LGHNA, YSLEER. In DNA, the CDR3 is TGCGCCAGCAGCCAAATGGAGGGCAGCCAGCCCCAGCATTTT. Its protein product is CASSQMEGSQPQHF.

The CDR3 sequence is CAINPGLADYEQYF. In nucleotides, the CDR3 is TGTGCCATCAATCCGGGACTAGCGGATTACGAGCAGTACTTC. V is TRBV10-3 and J is TRBJ2-7; 11 bases match TRBD2. The trim removed 7 bases at V and 4 bases at J, leaving 6 bases unmatched. Germline V gene lookup returns CDR1 ENHRY and CDR2 SYGVKD. The CDR3 spans 14 residues.

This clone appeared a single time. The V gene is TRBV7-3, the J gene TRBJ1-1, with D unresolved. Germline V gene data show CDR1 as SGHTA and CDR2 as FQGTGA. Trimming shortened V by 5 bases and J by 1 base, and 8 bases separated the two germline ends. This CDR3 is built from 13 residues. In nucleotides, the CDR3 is TGTGCCAGCAGCGAAGCCCGGAACACTGAAGCTTTCTTT. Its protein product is CASSEARNTEAFF.

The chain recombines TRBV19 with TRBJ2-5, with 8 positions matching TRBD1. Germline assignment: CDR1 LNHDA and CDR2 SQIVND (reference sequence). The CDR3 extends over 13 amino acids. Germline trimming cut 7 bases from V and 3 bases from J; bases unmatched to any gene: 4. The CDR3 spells CASTATGEETQYF. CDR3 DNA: TGTGCCAGTACCGCGACAGGGGAAGAGACCCAGTACTTC.

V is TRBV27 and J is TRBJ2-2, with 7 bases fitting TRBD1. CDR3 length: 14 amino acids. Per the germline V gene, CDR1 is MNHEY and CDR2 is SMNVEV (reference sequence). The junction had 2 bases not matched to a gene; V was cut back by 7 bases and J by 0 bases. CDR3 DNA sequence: TGTGCCAGCACCGGGACAGCGAACACCGGGGAGCTGTTTTTT. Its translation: CASTGTANTGELFF.

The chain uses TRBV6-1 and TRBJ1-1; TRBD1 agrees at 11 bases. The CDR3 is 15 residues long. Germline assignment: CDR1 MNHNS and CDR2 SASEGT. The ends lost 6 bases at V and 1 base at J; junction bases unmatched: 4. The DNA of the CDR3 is TGTGCCAGCAGCAGGACAGGGGGCGCGAACACTGAAGCTTTCTTT. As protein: CASSRTGGANTEAFF.

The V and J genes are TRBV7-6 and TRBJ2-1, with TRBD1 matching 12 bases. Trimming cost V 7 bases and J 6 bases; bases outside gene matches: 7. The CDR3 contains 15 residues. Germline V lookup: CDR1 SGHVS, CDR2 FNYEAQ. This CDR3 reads CASTAGTGGPNEQFF. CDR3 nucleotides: TGTGCCAGCACCGCCGGGACAGGGGGCCCCAATGAGCAGTTCTTC. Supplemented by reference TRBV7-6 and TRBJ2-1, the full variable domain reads GAGVSQSPRYKVTKRGQDVALRCDPISGHVSLYWYRQALGQGPEFLTYFNYEAQQDKSGLPNDRFSAERPEGSISTLTIQRTEQRDSAMYRCASTAGTGGPNEQFFGPGTRLTVL.

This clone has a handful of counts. The CDR3 bases are TGTGCCAGCAGCTTCAGAGGACAGGGGCTCTATGGCTACACCTTC. It codes for CASSFRGQGLYGYTF. This chain links TRBV7-2 with TRBJ1-2, with 9 bases identical to TRBD1. The V gene's germline CDR1 is SGHTA and CDR2 FQGNSA. There are 15 residues in the CDR3. V lost 3 bases, J lost 4 bases, and 6 bases stayed unmatched.

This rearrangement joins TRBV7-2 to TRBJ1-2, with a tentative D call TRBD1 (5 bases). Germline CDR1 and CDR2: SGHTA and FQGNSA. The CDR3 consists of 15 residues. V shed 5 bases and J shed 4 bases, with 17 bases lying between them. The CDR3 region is CASSTSGAPGYGYTF. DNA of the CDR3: TGTGCCAGCAGCACGAGCGGGGCCCCGGGCTATGGCTACACCTTC.

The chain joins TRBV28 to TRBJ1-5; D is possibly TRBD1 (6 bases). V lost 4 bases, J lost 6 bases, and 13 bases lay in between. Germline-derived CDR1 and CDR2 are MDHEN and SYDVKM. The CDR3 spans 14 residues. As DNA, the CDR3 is TGTGCCAGCAGTTCAGGGGAGGGGACTCAGCCCCAGCATTTT. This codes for CASSSGEGTQPQHF. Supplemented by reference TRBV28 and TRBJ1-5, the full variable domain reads DVKVTQSSRYLVKRTGEKVFLECVQDMDHENMFWYRQDPGLGLRLIYFSYDVKMKEKGDIPEGYSVSREKKERFSLILESASTNQTSMYLCASSSGEGTQPQHFGDGTRLSIL.